This entry concerns a single TCR beta chain. Its antigen is undetermined. The CDR3 covers 14 residues. CDR1 and CDR2 from the germline V gene are SGHDT and YYEEEE. V gave up 1 base and J gave up 1 base, with 6 bases separating them. The sample originates from a study of T-cell memory formation after mild COVID-19. TCRdb ran MiXCR on the 5' RACE reads and lists one entry per CDR3 protein. The data show fewer than 550,000 distinct CDR3 sequences, over 15% seen once. Study-level findings and limits: Day 37-peaking second-wave clones had unconfirmed SARS-CoV-2 specificity. Contracting CD4+ clones sat mainly in CM and EM; CD8+ in EMRA. Some SARS-CoV-2-responding clones were already detected in memory before infection.

The TCR comes from an adult woman who had mild COVID-19 (a few samples of this study predate the infection). Cell type and time point are not known. The V and J genes are TRBV5-6 and TRBJ1-5, with D unresolved. Source material: PBMCs or a T cell subset sorted from them (not recorded which). The CDR3 DNA follows: TGTGCCAGCAGCTTGTATGGAAGCAATCAGCCCCAGCATTTT. It yields the protein CASSLYGSNQPQHF.